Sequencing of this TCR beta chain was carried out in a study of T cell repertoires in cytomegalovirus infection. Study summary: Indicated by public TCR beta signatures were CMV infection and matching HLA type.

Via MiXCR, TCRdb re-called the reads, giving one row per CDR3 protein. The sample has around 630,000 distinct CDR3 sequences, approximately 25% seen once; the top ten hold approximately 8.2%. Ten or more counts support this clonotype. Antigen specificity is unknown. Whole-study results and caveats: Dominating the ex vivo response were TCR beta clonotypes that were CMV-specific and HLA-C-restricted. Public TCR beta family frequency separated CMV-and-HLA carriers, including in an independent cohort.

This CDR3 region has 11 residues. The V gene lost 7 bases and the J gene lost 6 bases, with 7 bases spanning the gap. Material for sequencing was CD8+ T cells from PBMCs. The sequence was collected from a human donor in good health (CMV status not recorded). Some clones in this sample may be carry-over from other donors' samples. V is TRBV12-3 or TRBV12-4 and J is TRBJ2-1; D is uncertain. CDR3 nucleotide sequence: TGTGCCAGCAAAGTGACCAATGAGCAGTTCTTC. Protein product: CASKVTNEQFF.